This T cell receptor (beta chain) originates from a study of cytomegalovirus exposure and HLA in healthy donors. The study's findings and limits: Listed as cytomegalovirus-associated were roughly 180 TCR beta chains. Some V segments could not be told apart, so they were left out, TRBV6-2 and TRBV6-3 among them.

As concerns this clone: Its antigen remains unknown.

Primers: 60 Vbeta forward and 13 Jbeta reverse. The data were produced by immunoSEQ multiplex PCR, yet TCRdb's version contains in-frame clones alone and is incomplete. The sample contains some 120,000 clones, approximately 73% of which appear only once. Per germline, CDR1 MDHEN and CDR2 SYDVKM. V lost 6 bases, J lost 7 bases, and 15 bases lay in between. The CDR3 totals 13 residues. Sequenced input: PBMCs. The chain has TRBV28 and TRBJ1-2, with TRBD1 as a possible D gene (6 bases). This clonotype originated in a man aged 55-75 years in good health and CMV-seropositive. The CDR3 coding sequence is TGTGCCAGCAGACCTTATGGGGGCTCTGGCTACACCTTC. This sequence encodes CASRPYGGSGYTF.